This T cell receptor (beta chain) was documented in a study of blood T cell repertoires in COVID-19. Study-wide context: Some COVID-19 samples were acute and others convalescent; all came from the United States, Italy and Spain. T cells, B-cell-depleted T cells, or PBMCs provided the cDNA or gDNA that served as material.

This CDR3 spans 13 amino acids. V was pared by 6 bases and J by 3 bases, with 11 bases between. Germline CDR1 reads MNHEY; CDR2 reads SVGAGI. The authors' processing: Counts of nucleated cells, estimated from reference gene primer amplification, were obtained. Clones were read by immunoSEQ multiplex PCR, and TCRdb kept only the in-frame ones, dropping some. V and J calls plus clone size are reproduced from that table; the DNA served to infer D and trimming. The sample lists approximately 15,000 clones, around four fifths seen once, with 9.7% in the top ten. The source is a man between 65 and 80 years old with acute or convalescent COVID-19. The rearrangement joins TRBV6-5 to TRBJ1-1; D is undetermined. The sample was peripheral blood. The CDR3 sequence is CASSALDYTEAFF. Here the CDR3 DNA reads TGTGCCAGCAGCGCACTGGACTACACTGAAGCTTTCTTT.